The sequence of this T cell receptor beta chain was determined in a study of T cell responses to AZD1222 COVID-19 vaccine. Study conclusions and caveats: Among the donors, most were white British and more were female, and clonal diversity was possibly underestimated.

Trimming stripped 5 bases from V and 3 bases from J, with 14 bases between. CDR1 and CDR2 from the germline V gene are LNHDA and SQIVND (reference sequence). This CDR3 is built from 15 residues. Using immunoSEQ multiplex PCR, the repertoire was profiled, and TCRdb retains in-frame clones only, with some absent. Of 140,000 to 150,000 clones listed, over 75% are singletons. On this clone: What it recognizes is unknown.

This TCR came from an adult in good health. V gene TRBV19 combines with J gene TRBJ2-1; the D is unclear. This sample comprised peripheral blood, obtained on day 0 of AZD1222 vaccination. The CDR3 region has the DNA TGTGCCAGTAGTCCCCGGGTCACCGTCTACAATGAGCAGTTCTTC. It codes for CASSPRVTVYNEQFF.